These 15 T cell receptor beta chains share one sample of origin, sequenced in a study of PD-1 blockade in mismatch repair-deficient tumors. TCRdb's table, derived via immunoSEQ multiplex PCR, lists solely in-frame clones and lacks some. The sample comprises about 100,000 clones, 70% to 85% of which are singletons, and roughly 6.2% rests with the top ten. The source was peripheral blood, collected about eight months after starting pembrolizumab. The source is an adult with mismatch repair-deficient cancer.

The chain is built from TRBV4-1 and TRBJ1-1; 7 bases fit TRBD1. The CDR3 has 15 residues. Trimming cost V 5 bases and J 2 bases; bases outside gene matches: 8. Germline CDR1 MGHRA, CDR2 YSYEKL. CDR3 protein: CASSSRGQINTEAFF. The CDR3, as DNA: TGCGCCAGCAGCTCGCGGGGACAGATAAACACTGAAGCTTTCTTT.

The chain combines TRBV6-1 with TRBJ1-2, with 12 bases identical to TRBD1. Germline values: CDR1 MNHNS, CDR2 SASEGT. V shed 4 bases and J 8 bases; nucleotides not matched to a gene: 8. The CDR3 sequence is 15 residues long. CDR3 sequence: CASSAGTGGSSGYTF. In nucleotides, the CDR3 is TGTGCCAGCAGTGCCGGGACAGGGGGCTCGAGCGGCTACACCTTC.

The V call is TRBV6-5, the J call TRBJ1-2; D gene uncertain. V was shortened by 0 bases and J by 4 bases, with 9 bases between the two germline ends. The V gene's germline CDR1 is MNHEY and CDR2 SVGAGI. The CDR3 length is 14 residues. As DNA, the CDR3 is TGTGCCAGCAGTTACTCCCCCCAATTCTATGGCTACACCTTC. Translating gives CASSYSPQFYGYTF.

The chain uses TRBV18 and TRBJ1-4; D gene uncertain. The V and J ends lost 2 bases and 6 bases respectively, with 10 bases between them. The length of the CDR3 is 14 residues. In germline, CDR1 is KGHSH, CDR2 LQKENI. The CDR3 is CASSPKGPDEKLFF. The CDR3 bases are TGTGCCAGCTCACCAAAGGGCCCTGATGAAAAACTGTTTTTT.

With regard to this clone: This specimen includes other DNA sequences encoding the same CDR3. The chain employs TRBV29-1 and TRBJ1-2; D might be TRBD1 (5 bases). Trimming left V 3 bases short and J 8 bases short, with 19 bases between. This CDR3 is 14 amino acids long. Germline V gene lookup returns CDR1 SQVTM and CDR2 ANQGSEA. CDR3 loop: CSVDRDRGVGGYTF. The CDR3 DNA sequence: TGCAGCGTTGATCGTGACCGGGGGGTTGGGGGCTACACCTTC.

The chain joins TRBV30 to TRBJ2-1; D may be TRBD2 (6 bases). Per germline, CDR1 GTSNPN and CDR2 SVGIG (reference sequence). This CDR3 spans 14 amino acids. Trimming took 4 bases from V and 5 from J, leaving 15 bases between them. For the CDR3, the DNA is TGTGCCTGGACTGGAGGGTACAGAAACAATGAGCAGTTCTTC. This codes for CAWTGGYRNNEQFF.

The count of this clone is one. The V call is TRBV10-2, the J call TRBJ2-1, with TRBD1 matching over 8 bases. This CDR3 is 13 amino acids long. CDR1 WSHSY and CDR2 SAAADI come from the germline V gene. Trimming took 7 bases from V and 7 from J; bases not matched to a gene: 6. CDR3 DNA: TGCGCCAGCACCCTGACAGGGGAGAATGAGCAGTTCTTC. The encoded protein is CASTLTGENEQFF.

The CDR3 region is CASSLLSRLAGRSSYNEQFF. DNA of the CDR3: TGTGCCAGCAGCTTATTGTCTAGACTAGCGGGTAGGAGCTCCTACAATGAGCAGTTCTTC. This rearrangement joins TRBV7-6 to TRBJ2-1, with 10 bases aligning to TRBD2. V trimming: 2 bases; J trimming: 0 bases; junction bases outside the gene matches: 13. This CDR3 comprises 20 residues. Germline V gene data show CDR1 as SGHVS and CDR2 as FNYEAQ.

This rearrangement joins TRBV2 to TRBJ2-3, with D maybe TRBD2 (6 bases). Germline loops: CDR1 SNHLY, CDR2 FYNNEI. CDR3 size: 15 residues. V was shortened by 3 bases and J by 2 bases, with 12 bases between the two germline ends. The CDR3 spells CASSEGSGPTDTQYF. CDR3 DNA sequence: TGTGCCAGCAGTGAGGGTAGCGGTCCCACAGATACGCAGTATTTT.

This chain connects TRBV5-1 to TRBJ1-1; possible D gene TRBD1, 5 bases. This CDR3 contains 15 residues. The ends were cut back, 0 bases at V and 1 base at J, with 10 bases in the middle. Germline CDR1 SGHRS, CDR2 YFSETQ. CDR3 amino acids: CASSLAGTANTEAFF. The CDR3 region has the DNA TGCGCCAGCAGCTTGGCCGGGACCGCGAACACTGAAGCTTTCTTT.

V usage is TRBV19 and J usage is TRBJ2-1; 7 nucleotides agree with TRBD2. The CDR3 runs to 15 residues. With 8 bases clipped from V and 4 bases from J, the junction kept 11 bases outside the gene matches. Germline V CDR1 and CDR2: LNHDA, SQIVND (reference sequence). CDR3 in DNA: TGTGCCAGTGGCCTCGGCGGGGGAGGGTACAATGAGCAGTTCTTC. It yields the protein CASGLGGGGYNEQFF.

The V call is TRBV15, the J call TRBJ1-2, with TRBD1 matching over 7 bases. CDR3 length: 16 amino acids. Germline-derived CDR1 and CDR2 are LNHNV and YYDKDF (reference sequence). The junction had 7 bases not matched to a gene; V was cut back by 1 base and J by 2 bases. CDR3 sequence: CATSRGSLQGNYGYTF. The CDR3 DNA sequence: TGTGCCACCAGCAGAGGAAGCTTACAGGGGAACTATGGCTACACCTTC.

The V and J genes are TRBV19 and TRBJ2-2; D is ambiguous. The germline gives CDR1 LNHDA, CDR2 SQIVND (reference sequence). The CDR3 covers 12 residues. V was pared by 7 bases and J by 7 bases, with 10 bases between. The CDR3 DNA reads TGTGCCAGTACCCCCAGCCACGGGGAGCTGTTTTTT. Protein: CASTPSHGELFF.

This clone was counted a single time. The V gene is TRBV9, the J gene TRBJ2-5; D call uncertain. Germline CDR1 SGDLS, CDR2 YYNGEE. The CDR3 extends over 14 amino acids. Between the trimmed V and J ends, which lost 4 bases and 4 bases, there was a span of 14 bases. CDR3 sequence (DNA): TGTGCCAGCAGCCTCGCTCGGCGGTCAGAGACCCAGTACTTC. This gives the protein CASSLARRSETQYF.

The V and J genes are TRBV10-1 and TRBJ2-3; TRBD2 aligns across 11 bases. There are 16 residues in the CDR3. After removal of 5 bases from V and 6 bases from J, the junction contained 10 bases not matched to a gene. Germline V CDR1 and CDR2: WNHNN, SYGVQD (reference sequence). The CDR3 loop is CASSHTSGRGLDTQYF. DNA for the CDR3: TGCGCCAGCAGTCACACTAGCGGGAGAGGATTGGATACGCAGTATTTT.